This T cell receptor beta chain was found in a study of blood T cell repertoires in COVID-19. Study-wide context: The study drew acute and convalescent COVID-19 samples from the United States, Italy and Spain.

Per the original data handling: Amplifying reference gene primers gave estimates of nucleated cell counts. Some clones are missing from TCRdb's copy, which holds only in-frame ones; the method was immunoSEQ multiplex PCR. That table gives V, J and clone size, and the DNA gave D and trimming. The sample carries hundreds of thousands of clones, around 88% recorded once. This clone was found a few times. Germline V CDR1 and CDR2: KGHSH, LQKENI. With 3 bases clipped from V and 5 bases from J, the junction kept 2 bases outside the gene matches. The CDR3 totals 14 residues. The clonotype comes from a woman aged 25-40 years who had recovered from COVID-19. V is TRBV18 and J is TRBJ1-5; 9 positions agree with TRBD1. Sequencing was done on a sample of peripheral blood. CDR3 in amino acids: CASSPGQGHQPQHF. For the CDR3, the DNA is TGTGCCAGCTCACCTGGACAGGGGCATCAGCCCCAGCATTTT.